This T cell receptor (beta chain) was captured in a study of cytomegalovirus exposure and HLA in healthy donors. Study results and caveats: A later analysis found first-cohort TCR clusters tended to co-occur in the 120 or so validation repertoires. The majority of TCR sequences were rare, yet some public TCRs appeared in many donors. The study recorded fewer than 200 TCR beta chains that were cytomegalovirus-associated.

From the approximately 120-subject validation cohort, which was separate from the roughly 680-subject first cohort, the donors were drawn. Sequenced by immunoSEQ multiplex PCR; TCRdb stores in-frame clones only, minus some. The sample includes 200,000 or so clones, over 75% of them seen just once. About this clone: Its antigen is unidentified.

Trimming at V came to 4 bases and at J to 0 bases, leaving 4 bases not matched to a gene. Germline V CDR1 and CDR2: SGHRS, YFSETQ. The CDR3 consists of 15 residues. This clonotype was obtained from a woman aged 18-30 years in good health and CMV-seropositive. Input material: PBMCs. This chain connects TRBV5-1 to TRBJ1-3; 7 positions match TRBD1. The CDR3 coding sequence is TGCGCCAGCAGCAAGACAGGGAACTCTGGAAACACCATATATTTT. This gives the protein CASSKTGNSGNTIYF.